The rows below give T cell receptor beta chains drawn from one sample of a study of T cell clones after liver transplantation. Using immunoSEQ multiplex PCR, the repertoire was profiled, and TCRdb retains in-frame clones only, with some absent. Of 50,000 to 60,000 clones detected, 70% to 75% appear once; the ten largest clones hold 9.7%. The sample here was CD4+ T cells from blood, taken at the 22-month timepoint. The receptors shown here come from a human patient who received a liver transplant. Among the T cells, some may be from the graft donor. CDR3s include the opening cysteine and the closing phenylalanine or tryptophan. Fields, in order: CDR3 DNA, CDR3 protein, V gene, clone size, J gene, D gene. A D gene is named only where the DNA matches it firmly. Rows give clone size only sometimes, using once, few, many, or a class for an expanded clone.

TGTGCCAGCAGCGAGGGGTTTGCAGGGATGAAGGCTTTCTTT CASSEGFAGMKAFF TRBV9 NA TRBJ1-1 NA
TGTGCCAGCAGTTTACATCCTGAGGCGTTTAACTATGGCTACACCTTC CASSLHPEAFNYGYTF TRBV28 once TRBJ1-2 NA
TGTGCCAGCAGTTACTCGTGGGACAAAACTCTCTATGGCTACACCTTC CASSYSWDKTLYGYTF TRBV6-6 NA TRBJ1-2 NA
TGCGCCAGCTTTACTAGCGGGGCCTGCGATGAGCAGTTCTTC CASFTSGACDEQFF TRBV10-1 NA TRBJ2-1 TRBD2
TGCGCCAGCAGTGACAGGGGAACTGAAGCTTTCTTT CASSDRGTEAFF TRBV10-2 few TRBJ1-1 NA
TGTGCCAGCAGTTTATCCCGGGACAGGGTAGCCGAGCAGTACTTC CASSLSRDRVAEQYF TRBV27 few TRBJ2-7 TRBD1
TGTGCCAGCAGCCTCTTCGAAAACACTGAAGCTTTCTTT CASSLFENTEAFF TRBV7-3 few TRBJ1-1 NA
TGTGCCAGCACTGTAGCCTTCAATTCACCCCTCCACTTT CASTVAFNSPLHF TRBV6-1 few TRBJ1-6 NA
TGTGCCTGGAGTGTACGTCACAGGGGCAACACTGAAGCTTTCTTT CAWSVRHRGNTEAFF TRBV30 many TRBJ1-1 TRBD1
TGTGCCAGCAGCTCGGGACAGGGGACGGTTGCGGAGACCCAGTACTTC CASSSGQGTVAETQYF TRBV7-3 NA TRBJ2-5 TRBD1
TGTGCCACCAGCAGAGATAGGGAGGGCGGCGAGCAGTACTTC CATSRDREGGEQYF TRBV15 NA TRBJ2-7 TRBD2
TGTGCCAGCAGCTTTACAGGGGCTGGCACTGAAGCTTTCTTT CASSFTGAGTEAFF TRBV11-2 NA TRBJ1-1 TRBD1
TGTGCCAGCAGCTCGACTAGCGGGGAATGGGCCCAGTACTTC CASSSTSGEWAQYF TRBV7-2 NA TRBJ2-5 TRBD2
TGTGCCAGCACCGAGGGGTGGACCTCCTACGAGCAGTACTTC CASTEGWTSYEQYF TRBV6-1 NA TRBJ2-7 NA
TGTGCCAGCAGTGCACTGGCTGTGGGGTCTGGGGCCAACGTCCTGACTTTC CASSALAVGSGANVLTF TRBV28 NA TRBJ2-6 NA
TGTGCCAGTAGTATGGGGGCAGGGTCAAGCTGGGAGCTGTTTTTT CASSMGAGSSWELFF TRBV19 NA TRBJ2-2 NA
TGTGCCAGCAGCGCGCAGGGCAACACTGAAGCTTTCTTT CASSAQGNTEAFF TRBV7-9 once TRBJ1-1 NA
TGTGCTAGTGGTTTGGAAGTAGCGGGGTACAATGAGCAGTTCTTC CASGLEVAGYNEQFF TRBV12-5 NA TRBJ2-1 TRBD2
TGTGCCAGCAGTTCCCCTGGGACAGGGTTTTCACCCCTCCACTTT CASSSPGTGFSPLHF TRBV28 NA TRBJ1-6 TRBD1
TGCAGCGTCTGGACAGGCTATAGCAATCAGCCCCAGCATTTT CSVWTGYSNQPQHF TRBV29-1 NA TRBJ1-5 TRBD1
TGTGCCAGCAGCGTAGCTGGCGGATCGAACACCGGGGAGCTGTTTTTT CASSVAGGSNTGELFF TRBV9 NA TRBJ2-2 NA
TGTGCCAGTACCAAGGACAGGGGGCTCAATGAGCAGTTCTTC CASTKDRGLNEQFF TRBV19 NA TRBJ2-1 TRBD1
TGTGCCAGCAGTGTTTCGGAGTCCTCTGGAAACACCATATATTTT CASSVSESSGNTIYF TRBV6-1 NA TRBJ1-3 NA
TGTGCCCAGAGCCCCCGGGGGTTGGAAGACTATGGCTACACCTTC CAQSPRGLEDYGYTF TRBV30 NA TRBJ1-2 NA
TGTGCCTGGAGTCTAGACCTGAGCTCCTACGAGCAGTACTTC CAWSLDLSSYEQYF TRBV30 NA TRBJ2-7 NA
TGTGCCAGCAGCTCAGTAAACAAAGACGGAAAACTGTTTTTT CASSSVNKDGKLFF TRBV5-6 NA TRBJ1-4 NA
TGTGCCAGCAGAGGGCAGGTTGACACCGGGGAGCTGTTTTTT CASRGQVDTGELFF TRBV2 few TRBJ2-2 NA
TGTGCCAGTAGTGTTACAGGGGACTTCTACGAGCAGTACTTC CASSVTGDFYEQYF TRBV19 NA TRBJ2-7 NA
TGTGCCAGCAGCCGTCTAGAGAGTGAGCAGTTCTTC CASSRLESEQFF TRBV5-5 few TRBJ2-1 NA
TGTGCCAGCAGTAACTACGAACAGGGGTCAGCCCAGCATTTT CASSNYEQGSAQHF TRBV6-6 NA TRBJ1-5 TRBD1
TGCAGCGTTGAAAGGGGGAATGAGCAGTTCTTC CSVERGNEQFF TRBV29-1 NA TRBJ2-1 NA
TGTGCCAGCTCAGCTGGGGTTGGGGAGACCCAGTACTTC CASSAGVGETQYF TRBV19 few TRBJ2-5 NA
TGTGCCAGCAGTCTCACGGGGGATGAGGGCTACACCTTC CASSLTGDEGYTF TRBV9 few TRBJ1-2 NA
TGTGCCAGCAGTGCGGAGGGGAACACTGAAGCTTTCTTT CASSAEGNTEAFF TRBV2 NA TRBJ1-1 NA
TGTGCCAGCAGTTTCCCCGGGACAGTGAAAGACTACGAGCAGTACTTC CASSFPGTVKDYEQYF TRBV28 NA TRBJ2-7 TRBD1
TGTGCCAGCAGCTTGTCGGTCTCTGGAAACACCATATATTTT CASSLSVSGNTIYF TRBV6-5 NA TRBJ1-3 NA
TGTGCCAGCAGTAAGGGCAGCCGGCAGGATGGCTACACCTTC CASSKGSRQDGYTF TRBV2 NA TRBJ1-2 NA
TGTGCCAGCAGCGGGTGGAAGACCGACAGGGAAGATTCACCCCTCCACTTT CASSGWKTDREDSPLHF TRBV11-2 NA TRBJ1-6 TRBD1
TGTGCCAGCAGCTTTTACCAGGGGACAAACTATGGCTACACCTTC CASSFYQGTNYGYTF TRBV5-5 few TRBJ1-2 NA
TGCAGCGTTGAAGAGCCGCGGCACACTGAAGCTTTCTTT CSVEEPRHTEAFF TRBV29-1 few TRBJ1-1 NA
TGTGCCAGCAGCCACGGACAGGAACAAGAGACCCAGTACTTC CASSHGQEQETQYF TRBV5-4 few TRBJ2-5 TRBD1
TGTGCCAGCAGTTCCGTTGGAGGGCCTTCTTTCCGAGGCTACACCTTC CASSSVGGPSFRGYTF TRBV27 NA TRBJ1-2 NA
TGTGCCAGCAGAGCCGAGGGGGTTGGGGCCTTCTACGAGCAGTACTTC CASRAEGVGAFYEQYF TRBV2 NA TRBJ2-7 NA
TGTGCCAGCAGTTTCACTAGCGGGGGACGGGATGAGCAGTTCTTC CASSFTSGGRDEQFF TRBV7-9 NA TRBJ2-1 TRBD2
TGTGCCAGCAGCTTTCAGGCGAATGAAAAACTGTTTTTT CASSFQANEKLFF TRBV11-1 NA TRBJ1-4 NA
TGTGCCAGCAGCCCTGGGACTAGTGGTGATACGCAGTATTTT CASSPGTSGDTQYF TRBV27 NA TRBJ2-3 TRBD2
TGTGCCAGTAGTACGTCTAGACAGGGGAGAATGGATGGCTACACCTTC CASSTSRQGRMDGYTF TRBV19 once TRBJ1-2 TRBD1
TGTGCCAGCAGCAATACGGGACTCGAGAACACTGAAGCTTTCTTT CASSNTGLENTEAFF TRBV11-2 NA TRBJ1-1 NA
TGTGCCTGGAGTCCCGGGGGGTGGTACAATGAGCAGTTCTTC CAWSPGGWYNEQFF TRBV30 NA TRBJ2-1 TRBD2
TGTGCCAGCAGCGGTGGTCAGGCTCAGCCCCAGCATTTT CASSGGQAQPQHF TRBV9 NA TRBJ1-5 NA
TGTGCCAGCTCACAAGGGGTGAACACTGAAGCTTTCTTT CASSQGVNTEAFF TRBV18 few TRBJ1-1 NA